The 8 T cell receptor beta chains below were found in one sample sequenced in a study of blood T cell repertoires in COVID-19. Some clones are missing from TCRdb's copy, which holds only in-frame ones; the method was immunoSEQ multiplex PCR. The sample comprises approximately 27,000 clones, around 90% of which are singletons, and under 20% rests with the top ten. Sequencing used peripheral blood. The receptor set was obtained from a man aged 65 to 85 with acute or convalescent COVID-19.

The J gene is TRBJ1-4, the V gene TRBV18, with D possibly TRBD1 on 6 matching bases. Per germline, CDR1 KGHSH and CDR2 LQKENI. The CDR3 totals 16 residues. With 2 bases removed from V and 2 bases from J, the gap between germline ends came to 12 bases. CDR3 in amino acids: CASSPAAQGTNEKLFF. The CDR3 DNA is TGTGCCAGCTCACCAGCGGCCCAGGGGACTAATGAAAAACTGTTTTTT.

The J gene is TRBJ1-2, the V gene TRBV28, with 8 bases aligning to TRBD1. Losses at the gene ends were 8 bases for V and 3 bases for J; bases not matched to a gene: 5. In germline, CDR1 is MDHEN, CDR2 SYDVKM. This CDR3 has 13 residues. The chain's CDR3 is CASATGVDYGYTF. The CDR3 DNA reads TGTGCCAGCGCGACAGGGGTTGACTATGGCTACACCTTC.

The chain links TRBV25-1 to TRBJ2-7, with a possible D match to TRBD1 (6 bases). Germline V gene data show CDR1 as MGHDK and CDR2 as SYGVNS. The V and J ends lost 7 bases and 2 bases respectively, with 15 bases between them. This CDR3 has 14 residues. The CDR3 reads CASTGAGTTYEQYF. Written as DNA, the CDR3 is TGTGCCAGCACTGGCGCAGGGACAACCTACGAGCAGTACTTC.

The V gene is TRBV14, the J gene TRBJ2-7; 7 bases align to TRBD2. Germline assignment: CDR1 SGHDN and CDR2 FVKESK. This CDR3 is 15 amino acids long. The V and J ends lost 4 bases and 1 base, in that order; junction bases with no gene match: 7. The CDR3 coding sequence is TGTGCCAGCAGCCGGGGAGGGGTACAGTCCTACGAGCAGTACTTC. Protein sequence: CASSRGGVQSYEQYF. The full variable domain, completed using reference TRBV14 and TRBJ2-7, is EAGVTQFPSHSVIEKGQTVTLRCDPISGHDNLYWYRRVMGKEIKFLLHFVKESKQDESGMPNNRFLAERTGGTYSTLKVQPAELEDSGVYFCASSRGGVQSYEQYFGPGTRLTVT.

This chain connects TRBV5-5 to TRBJ2-2, with D uncertain. CDR3 length equals 15 residues. The V gene's germline CDR1 is SGHKS and CDR2 YYEKEE (reference sequence). Trimming removed 4 bases at V and 0 bases at J, with 10 bases between. Here the CDR3 reads CASSRTAANTGELFF. The DNA of the CDR3 is TGTGCCAGCAGCCGCACAGCAGCGAACACCGGGGAGCTGTTTTTT.

V usage is TRBV9 and J usage is TRBJ2-1; TRBD2 agrees at 8 bases. The germline V gene encodes CDR1 SGDLS and CDR2 YYNGEE. With 4 bases clipped from V and 9 bases from J, the junction kept 12 bases outside the gene matches. This CDR3 has 15 residues. The CDR3 spells CASSPQGLGIIEQFF. CDR3 sequence (DNA): TGTGCCAGCAGCCCTCAGGGACTAGGGATCATTGAGCAGTTCTTC.

This chain connects TRBV5-4 to TRBJ1-2, with 9 bases matching TRBD1. The CDR3 sequence is 16 residues long. V lost 3 bases and J lost 7; bases outside the gene matches: 13. Germline V CDR1 and CDR2: SGHNT, YYREEE (reference sequence). In nucleotides, the CDR3 is TGTGCCAGCAGCTCTTTTATCGGGACAGGGTATAGTGGCTACACCTTC. This codes for CASSSFIGTGYSGYTF.

V gene TRBV7-8 combines with J gene TRBJ2-5, with D tentatively TRBD2 (7 bases). This CDR3 is 14 amino acids long. CDR1 and CDR2 (germline): SGHVS, FQNEAQ. V shed 5 bases and J shed 5 bases, with 15 bases lying between them. Here the CDR3 reads CASSRGGALETQYF. In DNA, the CDR3 is TGTGCCAGCAGCCGTGGGGGGGCCCTGGAGACCCAGTACTTC.